The 2 T cell receptor beta chains below were found in one sample sequenced in a study of shared clonotypes between healthy human individuals (dated by TCRdb to about 2020). Library creation used the immunoSEQ multiplex PCR assay. Here the immuneACCESS table is served through TCRdb, limited to in-frame sequences with V and J called. Missing clones are a known gap in these copies; in checked studies unresolved V genes cover under half, and the rest lacks a known reason. The sample records about 2.4 million clones, approximately 93% of which are singletons. The top ten clonotypes cover approximately 0.36% of the sample. The sequencing input was naive CD4+ T cells from PBMCs. The cell subset or site label, read with the paper, signifies: CD45RA+ positively selected. All receptors derive from a man aged 18 to 29 in good health. Some clones in this sample may be carry-over from other donors' samples.

For this clone: Other DNA sequences within the sample encode an identical CDR3. The gene calls are TRBV18 and TRBJ1-3; no clear D gene. The V gene's germline CDR1 is KGHSH and CDR2 LQKENI. This CDR3 contains 13 residues. With 3 bases removed from V and 4 bases from J, the gap between germline ends came to 7 bases. CDR3 sequence (DNA): TGTGCCAGCTCACCGTCTGGGGGAAACACCATATATTTT. Protein: CASSPSGGNTIYF. Looking up the rest from reference TRBV18 and TRBJ1-3 gives the full variable domain: NAGVMQNPRHLVRRRGQEARLRCSPMKGHSHVYWYRQLPEEGLKFMVYLQKENIIDESGMPKERFSAEFPKEGPSILRIQQVVRGDSAAYFCASSPSGGNTIYFGEGSWLTVV.

The genes are TRBV18 and TRBJ1-5; 12 bases fit TRBD1. The germline V gene has CDR1 KGHSH and CDR2 LQKENI. This CDR3 comprises 15 residues. J lost 5 bases, V lost 2 bases, and 1 base had no gene match. The CDR3 loop is CASSPGTGGHQPQHF. The CDR3 DNA reads TGTGCCAGCTCACCAGGGACAGGGGGCCATCAGCCCCAGCATTTT.